This T cell receptor beta chain was recovered during a study of blood T cell repertoires in COVID-19. In the study overall: COVID-19 samples from acute and convalescent phases originated in the United States, Italy and Spain. In each case, the material was cDNA or gDNA derived from T cells, B-cell-depleted T cells, or PBMCs.

V shed 1 base and J shed 7 bases, with 5 bases lying between them. The germline CDR1 and CDR2 sequences are LGHDT and YNNKEL (reference sequence). CDR3 length equals 12 residues. This clone showed up just a few times. Original processing methods: Amplification of reference gene primers was used by the study to estimate nucleated cell counts. The protocol was immunoSEQ multiplex PCR, while the TCRdb copy is restricted to in-frame clones and leaves out a portion. The V and J calls and clone size come from that table; D and trimming were worked out from the DNA. This table has under 130,000 clones, roughly nine tenths appearing once.

The sample was peripheral blood. The TCR sequence derives from a human donor in a cohort sampled during active COVID-19. The chain carries TRBV3-1 (or the pseudogene TRBV3-2) and TRBJ1-5; D call uncertain. The CDR3 is CASSQGEQPQHF. DNA for the CDR3: TGTGCCAGCAGCCAAGGAGAACAGCCCCAGCATTTT.